These T cell receptor beta chains were read from a single sample in a study of T cell changes during pregnancy in multiple sclerosis. Assay: immunoSEQ multiplex PCR; the TCRdb copy retains only in-frame clones and omits some. The data show approximately 100,000 clones, 75% to 95% seen once. Sequencing was performed on peripheral blood, taken in the second trimester of pregnancy. The receptors stem from a female donor with multiple sclerosis, enrolled in a pregnancy study. Both conserved end residues are part of each CDR3. A D gene is named only where the DNA matches it firmly. Expanded clones are given a class, and other clones once, few, many or no size at all.

TRBV28	.	TRBJ2-5	.	CASSFFETQYF	TGTGCCAGCAGTTTCTTCGAGACCCAGTACTTC
TRBV15	TRBD2	TRBJ2-1	.	CATSSYSGRADEQFF	TGTGCCACCAGCTCATATAGCGGGAGGGCCGATGAGCAGTTCTTC
TRBV9	TRBD2	TRBJ2-2	.	CASSVGLAAVGTGELFF	TGTGCCAGCAGCGTGGGACTAGCGGCAGTGGGGACCGGGGAGCTGTTTTTT
TRBV7-6	.	TRBJ2-7	.	CASSPATGGEPYEQYF	TGTGCCAGCAGCCCAGCCACTGGCGGGGAACCCTACGAGCAGTACTTC
TRBV10-2	.	TRBJ1-1	.	CASSDSGAGNTEAFF	TGCGCCAGCAGTGATTCCGGGGCGGGAAACACTGAAGCTTTCTTT
TRBV21-1	.	TRBJ2-1	.	CASTSTSGRQSYNEQFF	TGTGCCAGCACCTCGACTAGCGGGAGACAATCCTACAATGAGCAGTTCTTC
TRBV7-8	TRBD2	TRBJ2-7	.	CASSFIPGLAGTLPSPYEQYF	TGTGCCAGCAGCTTCATACCAGGACTAGCGGGAACCCTCCCCTCACCCTACGAGCAGTACTTC
TRBV7-9	.	TRBJ1-1	.	CASSLGDFDLNTEAFF	TGTGCCAGCAGCTTAGGGGACTTTGACCTGAACACTGAAGCTTTCTTT
TRBV6-6	.	TRBJ1-5	once	CASSSLQGNQPQHF	TGTGCCAGCAGTTCCCTACAGGGAAATCAGCCCCAGCATTTT
TRBV4-2	TRBD1	TRBJ1-5	.	CASSQDGQGNQPQHF	TGTGCCAGCAGCCAAGATGGACAGGGCAATCAGCCCCAGCATTTT
TRBV29-1	TRBD2	TRBJ2-1	.	CSATKRGTYNEQFF	TGCAGCGCTACTAAGCGGGGAACCTACAATGAGCAGTTCTTC
TRBV4-2	.	TRBJ1-5	.	CASSLEIGGNQPQHF	TGTGCCAGCAGCCTAGAGATCGGTGGCAATCAGCCCCAGCATTTT
TRBV4-3	TRBD2	TRBJ2-7	.	CASSQASIAGGLSYEQYF	TGCGCCAGCAGCCAGGCCTCAATAGCGGGAGGACTCTCCTACGAGCAGTACTTC
TRBV28	TRBD2	TRBJ2-7	.	CASSPTSELSYEQYF	TGTGCCAGCAGTCCTACTAGCGAATTATCCTACGAGCAGTACTTC
TRBV7-9	.	TRBJ2-1	.	CASSSRDSPYNEQFF	TGTGCCAGCAGCTCGCGGGACAGCCCATACAATGAGCAGTTCTTC
TRBV5-4	TRBD1	TRBJ1-1	.	CASSLIQGSYTEAFF	TGTGCCAGCAGCTTGATACAGGGGTCTTACACTGAAGCTTTCTTT
TRBV5-8	.	TRBJ1-4	.	CASSLGTSRGDNEKLFF	TGTGCCAGCAGCTTGGGTACAAGCAGGGGCGATAATGAAAAACTGTTTTTT
TRBV5-6	TRBD1	TRBJ1-3	.	CASIGQGTGNTIYF	TGTGCCAGCATCGGACAGGGAACTGGAAACACCATATATTTT
TRBV9	.	TRBJ2-3	few	CASSGLGQRGTDTQYF	TGTGCCAGCAGCGGGTTAGGGCAGCGGGGCACAGATACGCAGTATTTT
TRBV7-2	TRBD2	TRBJ2-7	once	CASSLAGTSGSFNEQYF	TGTGCCAGCAGCTTAGCGGGGACTAGCGGGAGTTTCAACGAGCAGTACTTC
TRBV6-1	.	TRBJ1-2	.	CASSSQGNYGYTF	TGTGCCAGCAGCAGTCAGGGGAACTATGGCTACACCTTC
TRBV21-1	.	TRBJ2-1	.	CASSNPGQGFNEQFF	TGTGCCAGCAGCAACCCGGGACAGGGTTTCAATGAGCAGTTCTTC
TRBV27	.	TRBJ1-1	.	CASSLWGDTEAFF	TGTGCCAGCAGTTTATGGGGGGACACTGAAGCTTTCTTT
TRBV6-1	.	TRBJ2-7	.	CASSEAVEGAGEQYF	TGTGCCAGCAGTGAAGCCGTGGAGGGGGCCGGGGAGCAGTACTTC
TRBV6-1	.	TRBJ2-7	.	CASNSRPGSSYEQYF	TGTGCCAGCAATTCGAGGCCGGGGAGCTCCTACGAGCAGTACTTC
TRBV19	.	TRBJ2-2	.	CASSIAANTGELFF	TGTGCCAGTAGTATAGCTGCGAACACCGGGGAGCTGTTTTTT
TRBV6-5	TRBD1	TRBJ1-3	once	CASRGQGSRNTIYF	TGTGCCAGCAGGGGACAGGGGAGCAGAAACACCATATATTTT